This T cell receptor beta chain was identified in a study of shared clonotypes between healthy human individuals. Per the original data handling: ImmunoSEQ only sent back junction sequences with no quality scores, so filtering was done differently. Measured with immunoSEQ multiplex PCR; TCRdb has only the in-frame clones, and not every one. V and J calls plus clone size are reproduced from that table; the DNA served to infer D and trimming. The data contain about 520,000 clones, around 96% of them singletons. V was clipped by 5 bases and J by 3 bases, with 17 bases between them. This CDR3 is 16 amino acids long. Germline CDR1 MDHEN, CDR2 SYDVKM.

Sequencing was done on a sample of naive CD4+ T cells sorted from blood. Described subset: CD45RA+ positively selected. This chain connects TRBV28 to TRBJ1-3; maybe TRBD1 (6 bases). The source of this sequence is a woman in her twenties or thirties in good health. CDR3 DNA sequence: TGTGCCAGCAGTCCTATGTCAGGGGCAAATGGAAACACCATATATTTT. Translation: CASSPMSGANGNTIYF.